Each of the 28 T cell receptor beta chains below was sequenced from the same sample in a study of circulating and synovial CD4+ cells in juvenile arthritis. TCRdb keeps only in-frame clones here, not all; method: immunoSEQ multiplex PCR. The sample records tens of thousands of clones, 90% to 95% being singletons. Sequenced: CD4+ T cells from blood. These receptors all stem from a human donor with juvenile idiopathic arthritis.

V is TRBV19 and J is TRBJ2-7; TRBD1 is a possible D gene (5 bases). Germline-derived CDR1 and CDR2 are LNHDA and SQIVND (reference sequence). CDR3 size: 13 residues. Trimming removed 1 base from V and 6 bases from J, with 10 bases in between. The CDR3 sequence: CASSIGTGTEQYF. CDR3 bases: TGTGCCAGTAGTATAGGTACAGGTACCGAGCAGTACTTC.

The rearrangement links TRBV29-1 to TRBJ1-5; D is unresolved. This CDR3 contains 12 residues. Per the germline V gene, CDR1 is SQVTM and CDR2 is ANQGSEA. V lost 5 bases and J 0 bases, leaving 5 bases between the germline ends. DNA of the CDR3: TGCAGCGTTTCGTTTAGCAATCAGCCCCAGCATTTT. Its translation is CSVSFSNQPQHF. Filled out from reference TRBV29-1 and TRBJ1-5, the complete variable domain reads SAVISQKPSRDICQRGTSLTIQCQVDSQVTMMFWYRQQPGQSLTLIATANQGSEATYESGFVIDKFPISRPNLTFSTLTVSNMSPEDSSIYLCSVSFSNQPQHFGDGTRLSIL.

This sequence joins TRBV20-1 and TRBJ2-1, with a tentative D call TRBD1 (6 bases). The CDR3 is made up of 11 amino acids. Trimming pared 7 bases from V and 5 bases from J, leaving 9 bases between. Germline CDR1 DFQATT, CDR2 SNEGSKA (reference sequence). CDR3 amino acids: CSGGPHNEQFF. The CDR3 region has the DNA TGCAGTGGGGGGCCCCACAATGAGCAGTTCTTC.

Regarding this clone: The junction differs from germline at one of its ends, possibly a read error. Distinct nucleotide sequences in the sample also encode this CDR3. The genes are TRBV7-8 and TRBJ2-7, with 7 bases that match TRBD2. Germline V CDR1 and CDR2: SGHVS, FQNEAQ. The CDR3 length is 13 residues. CDR3 in amino acids: CASGEGLFWEQYF. In DNA, the CDR3 is TGTGCCAGCGGGGAGGGCCTTTTTTGGGAGCAGTACTTT.

This clone appeared once. This chain joins TRBV30 and TRBJ1-5; D perhaps matches TRBD1 (5 bases). The ends were cut back, 2 bases at V and 5 bases at J, with 10 bases in the middle. CDR3 length equals 13 residues. Germline V lookup: CDR1 GTSNPN, CDR2 SVGIG (reference sequence). This chain's CDR3 is CAWSRRGDQPQHF. Here the CDR3 DNA reads TGTGCCTGGAGTCGGCGGGGGGATCAGCCCCAGCATTTT.

V gene TRBV5-4 combines with J gene TRBJ1-2; weak D call: TRBD1 (5 bases). The CDR3 sequence is 17 residues long. Germline values: CDR1 SGHNT, CDR2 YYREEE (reference sequence). The V gene lost 4 bases and the J gene lost 4 bases, with 23 bases spanning the gap. DNA of the CDR3: TGTGCCAGCAGCCCTATAAAAAACCTGGTGGGGCTCTATGGCTACACCTTC. Its translation: CASSPIKNLVGLYGYTF. Together with reference TRBV5-4 and TRBJ1-2, the CDR3 gives the full variable domain: ETGVTQSPTHLIKTRGQQVTLRCSSQSGHNTVSWYQQALGQGPQFIFQYYREEENGRGNFPPRFSGLQFPNYSSELNVNALELDDSALYLCASSPIKNLVGLYGYTFGSGTRLTVV.

The genes are TRBV28 and TRBJ2-2; 9 positions match TRBD2. The CDR3 spans 15 residues. Trimming at V came to 5 bases and at J to 6 bases, leaving 7 bases not matched to a gene. The V gene's germline CDR1 is MDHEN and CDR2 SYDVKM. The chain's CDR3 is CASSDTGLASGELFF. CDR3 sequence (DNA): TGTGCCAGCAGTGACACGGGACTAGCCTCCGGGGAGCTGTTTTTT.

The chain joins TRBV5-5 to TRBJ1-5; 10 nucleotides align to TRBD1. From germline, CDR1 is SGHKS and CDR2 YYEKEE (reference sequence). V shed 5 bases, J shed 7 bases, and the junction held 6 bases outside the gene matches. This CDR3 comprises 14 residues. CDR3 amino acids: CASSGTGVDQPQHF. The CDR3 DNA sequence: TGTGCCAGCAGTGGGACAGGGGTCGACCAGCCCCAGCATTTT.

The chain carries TRBV7-3 and TRBJ2-1; the match to TRBD2 covers 16 bases. CDR3 length equals 21 residues. Germline assignment: CDR1 SGHTA and CDR2 FQGTGA. Trimming cost V 1 base and J 0 bases; bases outside gene matches: 9. The DNA of the CDR3 is TGTGCCAGCAGCTTAAGCCCCGGGACTAGCGGGAGGGCCTACTCCTACAATGAGCAGTTCTTC. Translation: CASSLSPGTSGRAYSYNEQFF.

V is TRBV6-5 and J is TRBJ2-7; D may be TRBD2 (5 bases). There are 13 residues in the CDR3. The V end was cut by 5 bases, the J end by 6 bases, with 14 bases between. Germline lookup yields CDR1 MNHEY and CDR2 SVGAGI. CDR3 nucleotides: TGTGCCAGCAGTCCTCGGTGGGGAGCCGAGCAGTACTTC. This sequence encodes CASSPRWGAEQYF.

The rearrangement uses TRBV10-3 and TRBJ2-1; a weak D match, TRBD1 (7 bases). CDR1 and CDR2 from the germline V gene are ENHRY and SYGVKD. The CDR3 sequence is 14 residues long. V dropped 6 bases and J dropped 9 bases, with 18 bases sitting between them. CDR3 sequence: CAISEGARGSEQFF. CDR3 nucleotide sequence: TGTGCCATCAGCGAGGGGGCCCGGGGGTCTGAGCAGTTCTTC.

The genes are TRBV7-3 and TRBJ1-1; D unclear. In germline, CDR1 is SGHTA, CDR2 FQGTGA. CDR3 size: 13 residues. V gave up 6 bases and J gave up 1 base, with 9 bases separating them. CDR3 in amino acids: CASRYTENTEAFF. CDR3 DNA sequence: TGTGCCAGCAGGTATACAGAGAACACTGAAGCTTTCTTT.

This clone was seen just once. V gene TRBV5-5 combines with J gene TRBJ2-3; D gene unclear. The V and J ends lost 2 bases and 4 bases respectively, with 8 bases between them. This CDR3 is built from 13 residues. Per the germline V gene, CDR1 is SGHKS and CDR2 is YYEKEE (reference sequence). The CDR3 region is CASSLFGPDTQYF. The CDR3 DNA follows: TGTGCCAGCAGCTTATTCGGTCCAGATACGCAGTATTTT.

The rearrangement links TRBV28 to TRBJ2-4, with D unresolved. V was cut by 6 bases and J by 0 bases, with 15 bases left in between. This CDR3 region has 16 residues. CDR1 is MDHEN, CDR2 SYDVKM, per germline. The CDR3 DNA is TGTGCCAGCAGCAACCCTCGGGTGGTAGCCAAAAACATTCAGTACTTC. It translates to CASSNPRVVAKNIQYF.

The chain recombines TRBV7-9 with TRBJ2-3, with 10 bases lining up with TRBD2. Germline values: CDR1 SEHNR, CDR2 FQNEAQ (reference sequence). The CDR3 is 15 amino acids. V trimming: 3 bases; J trimming: 1 base; junction bases outside the gene matches: 1. CDR3 nucleotide sequence: TGTGCCAGCAGCTTCGGACTAGCGGGCACAGATACGCAGTATTTT. This sequence encodes CASSFGLAGTDTQYF.

CDR3 protein: CAGEQGWGTDTQYF. The CDR3 DNA reads as TGTGCCGGGGAACAGGGGTGGGGCACAGATACGCAGTATTTT. The chain recombines TRBV6-1 with TRBJ2-3; 7 bases agree with TRBD1. CDR3 length equals 14 residues. Germline CDR1 is MNHNS and CDR2 is SASEGT. The trim removed 11 bases at V and 1 base at J, leaving 9 bases unmatched.

The rearrangement links TRBV5-1 to TRBJ1-5, with D possibly being TRBD1 (5 bases). The CDR3 length is 14 residues. The V end was cut by 0 bases, the J end by 6 bases, with 10 bases between. Germline CDR1 and CDR2: SGHRS and YFSETQ. The CDR3 loop is CASSLEPGIQPQHF. DNA of the CDR3: TGCGCCAGCAGCTTGGAGCCAGGGATTCAGCCCCAGCATTTT. The complete variable domain, with remaining parts taken from reference TRBV5-1 and TRBJ1-5, reads KAGVTQTPRYLIKTRGQQVTLSCSPISGHRSVSWYQQTPGQGLQFLFEYFSETQRNKGNFPGRFSGRQFSNSRSEMNVSTLELGDSALYLCASSLEPGIQPQHFGDGTRLSIL.

The rearrangement links TRBV7-8 to TRBJ2-3; D call uncertain. V shed 1 base and J shed 3 bases, with 20 bases lying between them. The CDR3 loop spans 18 amino acids. The germline gives CDR1 SGHVS, CDR2 FQNEAQ. For the CDR3, the DNA is TGTGCCAGCAGCTTAGGCTGGCCGCCTGGTCCCAAAACAGATACGCAGTATTTT. This sequence encodes CASSLGWPPGPKTDTQYF.

V gene TRBV18 combines with J gene TRBJ2-3; D remains unclear. Germline lookup yields CDR1 KGHSH and CDR2 LQKENI. Trimming removed 2 bases from V and 0 bases from J, with 12 bases in between. The CDR3 covers 16 residues. CDR3 DNA: TGTGCCAGCTCACCAAGGAGCCAGACTAGCACAGATACGCAGTATTTT. Amino acid sequence: CASSPRSQTSTDTQYF. Drawing the rest from reference TRBV18 and TRBJ2-3, the complete variable domain is NAGVMQNPRHLVRRRGQEARLRCSPMKGHSHVYWYRQLPEEGLKFMVYLQKENIIDESGMPKERFSAEFPKEGPSILRIQQVVRGDSAAYFCASSPRSQTSTDTQYFGPGTRLTVL.

The V and J genes are TRBV7-6 and TRBJ2-5; 8 bases match TRBD2. The CDR3 loop spans 16 amino acids. Unmatched junction bases numbered 10, after V lost 3 bases and J lost 4 bases. Germline V gene sequence: CDR1 SGHVS, CDR2 FNYEAQ. CDR3 sequence reads: CASSLVQAGVGETQYF. DNA for the CDR3: TGTGCCAGCAGCTTGGTTCAAGCGGGAGTTGGAGAGACCCAGTACTTC.

This clone was recorded once. The chain couples TRBV29-1 to TRBJ1-2, with 7 bases matching TRBD1. Germline V CDR1 and CDR2: SQVTM, ANQGSEA. The CDR3 has 14 amino acids. Trimming cost V 7 bases and J 2 bases; bases outside gene matches: 10. The CDR3 region is CSARDRQGNYGYTF. The CDR3 coding sequence is TGCAGCGCCCGAGATCGACAGGGAAACTATGGCTACACCTTC.

The V and J genes are TRBV11-3 and TRBJ2-3; no clear D. The CDR3 totals 14 residues. Germline assignment: CDR1 SGHNT and CDR2 YENEEA. Trimming pared 5 bases from V and 4 bases from J, leaving 13 bases between. This CDR3 reads CASSPSQMADTQYF. In DNA, the CDR3 is TGTGCCAGCAGCCCCTCCCAGATGGCAGATACGCAGTATTTT.

The chain combines TRBV19 with TRBJ1-1; perhaps TRBD1 as D (5 bases). This CDR3 is 15 amino acids long. CDR1 and CDR2 (germline): LNHDA, SQIVND (reference sequence). V was pared by 2 bases and J by 7 bases, with 17 bases between. This chain's CDR3 is CASSITGGGSVEAFF. The DNA of the CDR3 is TGTGCCAGTAGTATAACGGGCGGGGGGTCGGTTGAAGCTTTCTTT.

This clone was picked up a small number of times. A read error may produce the germline difference seen at one junction end. The CDR3 DNA reads as TGTGCCAGCCGTGAAAACCGGGACAGGGGCTATGGCTACACCTTC. Translating gives CASRENRDRGYGYTF. This chain joins TRBV6-1 and TRBJ1-2, with TRBD1 matching over 10 bases. The CDR3 runs to 15 residues. Germline V gene data show CDR1 as MNHNS and CDR2 as SASEGT.

V usage is TRBV18 and J usage is TRBJ1-2; no clear D. V lost 3 bases, J lost 8 bases, and 13 bases lay in between. Germline assignment: CDR1 KGHSH and CDR2 LQKENI. There are 13 residues in the CDR3. The CDR3 nucleotides are TGTGCCAGCTCACCGCTTGGCTCTCGAGGCTACACCTTC. Translation: CASSPLGSRGYTF.

The gene calls are TRBV6-6 and TRBJ2-2, with 8 nucleotides matching TRBD1. CDR1 is MNHNY, CDR2 SVGAGI, per germline (reference sequence). The trim removed 2 bases at V and 9 bases at J, leaving 5 bases unmatched. The CDR3 covers 14 residues. CDR3 in DNA: TGTGCCAGCAGTTACACGGACAGGGCCCGGGAGCTGTTTTTT. This gives the protein CASSYTDRARELFF.

This clone was detected once. The gene calls are TRBV5-3 and TRBJ1-2; TRBD1 might be the D (5 bases). TRBV5-3 has ORF status, its function being uncertain. This CDR3 contains 16 residues. The V end lost 4 bases, the J end lost 2 bases, and 18 bases lay between the germline ends. As DNA, the CDR3 is TGTGCCAGAAGCCCGGATTTTGGGAGGGACAACTATGGCTACACCTTC. Protein product: CARSPDFGRDNYGYTF.

This sequence joins TRBV6-1 and TRBJ2-1, with 11 bases fitting TRBD2. Germline CDR1 reads MNHNS; CDR2 reads SASEGT. CDR3 length: 16 residues. The junction had 4 bases not matched to a gene; V was cut back by 2 bases and J by 4 bases. CDR3 DNA: TGTGCCAGCAGTGAATTTGGGACTAGCGGATACAATGAGCAGTTCTTC. As protein: CASSEFGTSGYNEQFF.